This T cell receptor beta chain was recovered during a study of neoadjuvant anti-PD-1 for oral cavity cancer. Study-level background: Non-progressing patients received a fourth nivolumab dose near day 43, then surgery on days 50-56.

Study-level findings and limits: Each response group had just a few patients in TCR analyses.

Turning to this clone: The target antigen is unknown.

CDR3 length equals 15 residues. Trimming at V came to 10 bases and at J to 10 bases, leaving 13 bases not matched to a gene. Germline V gene data show CDR1 as SNHLY and CDR2 as FYNNEI. Measured with immunoSEQ multiplex PCR; TCRdb has only the in-frame clones, and not every one. This sample yields around 37,000 clones, of which about 36% are seen a single time; more than 15% belongs to the top ten. Sample time point: after neoadjuvant nivolumab, at surgical resection. This clonotype was sampled from a person aged 35 to 85 with oral cavity squamous cell carcinoma. The sequences come from tumor tissue, collected after nivolumab (anti-PD-1) treatment. This rearrangement joins TRBV2 to TRBJ2-1, with 13 positions matching TRBD2. The CDR3 sequence is CANEAGTSGMGEQFF. The CDR3 nucleotides read TGTGCCAACGAAGCCGGGACTAGCGGGATGGGGGAGCAGTTCTTC.